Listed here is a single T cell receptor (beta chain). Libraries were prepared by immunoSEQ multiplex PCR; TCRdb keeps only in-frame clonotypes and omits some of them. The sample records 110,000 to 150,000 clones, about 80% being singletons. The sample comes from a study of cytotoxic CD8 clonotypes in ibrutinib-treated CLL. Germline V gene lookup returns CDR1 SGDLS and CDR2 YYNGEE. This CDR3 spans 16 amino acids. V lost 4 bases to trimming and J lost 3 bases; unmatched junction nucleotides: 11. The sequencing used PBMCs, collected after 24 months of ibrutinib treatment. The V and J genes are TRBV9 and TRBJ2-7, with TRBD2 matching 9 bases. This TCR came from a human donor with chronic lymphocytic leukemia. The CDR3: CASSHSIAGVGYEQYF. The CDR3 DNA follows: TGTGCCAGCAGCCACAGTATAGCGGGAGTGGGCTACGAGCAGTACTTC.